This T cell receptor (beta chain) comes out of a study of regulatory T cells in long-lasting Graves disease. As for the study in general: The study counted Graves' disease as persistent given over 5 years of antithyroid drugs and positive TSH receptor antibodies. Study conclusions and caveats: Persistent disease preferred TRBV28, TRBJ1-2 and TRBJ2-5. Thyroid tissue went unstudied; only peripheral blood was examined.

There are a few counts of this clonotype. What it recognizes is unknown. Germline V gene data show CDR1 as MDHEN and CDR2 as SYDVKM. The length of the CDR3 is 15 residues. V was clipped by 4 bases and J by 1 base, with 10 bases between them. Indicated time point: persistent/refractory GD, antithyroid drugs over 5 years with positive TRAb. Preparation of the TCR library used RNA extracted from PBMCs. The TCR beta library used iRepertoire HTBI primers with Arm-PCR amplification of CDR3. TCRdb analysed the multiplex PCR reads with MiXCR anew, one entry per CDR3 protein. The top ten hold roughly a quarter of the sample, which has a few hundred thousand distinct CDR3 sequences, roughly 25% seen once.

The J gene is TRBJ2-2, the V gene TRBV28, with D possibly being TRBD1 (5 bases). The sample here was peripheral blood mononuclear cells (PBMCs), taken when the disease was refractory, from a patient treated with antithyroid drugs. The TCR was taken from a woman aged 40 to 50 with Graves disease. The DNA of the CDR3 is TGTGCCAGCAGTTCGGACATAAAGAACACCGGGGAGCTGTTTTTT. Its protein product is CASSSDIKNTGELFF.